Described below is a single T cell receptor beta chain sequence and its context. Its target is not known. Other DNA sequences in the same sample also yield this CDR3. This sample stems from a study of T cell responses to AZD1222 COVID-19 vaccine. Regarding the study as a whole: White British ancestry dominated among donors, who included more females, and clonal diversity was possibly underestimated. Reportedly, nearly half the spike-specific TCRs target unmutated variant regions. None of the repertoires were sampled until the peak T cell response had passed.

V was cut by 2 bases and J by 4 bases, with 3 bases left in between. In germline, CDR1 is MDHEN, CDR2 SYDVKM. The CDR3 totals 12 residues. Sequenced by immunoSEQ multiplex PCR; TCRdb stores in-frame clones only, minus some. The sample has 120,000 or so clones, roughly 90% seen once. This sample comprised peripheral blood, obtained on day 0 of AZD1222 vaccination. The source of this sequence is an adult in good health. V and J are TRBV28 and TRBJ1-5; D unclear. The CDR3 protein is CASSLRNQPQHF. The DNA for the CDR3 is TGTGCCAGCAGTTTAAGAAATCAGCCCCAGCATTTT.